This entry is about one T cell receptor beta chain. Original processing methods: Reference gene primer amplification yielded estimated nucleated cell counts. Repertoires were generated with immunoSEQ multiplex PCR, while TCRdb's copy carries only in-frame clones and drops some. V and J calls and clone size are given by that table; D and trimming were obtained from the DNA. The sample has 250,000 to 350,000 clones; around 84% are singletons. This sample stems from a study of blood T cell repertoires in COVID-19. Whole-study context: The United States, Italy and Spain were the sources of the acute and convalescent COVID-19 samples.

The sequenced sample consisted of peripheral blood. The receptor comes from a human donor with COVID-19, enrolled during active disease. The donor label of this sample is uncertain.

The CDR3 region is CASSPRGVVGEKLFF. The CDR3 nucleotides are TGTGCCAGCAGCCCCAGGGGGGTGGTTGGTGAAAAACTGTTTTTT. This chain joins TRBV5-4 and TRBJ1-4; 7 bases are a match to TRBD1. Germline CDR1 reads SGHNT; CDR2 reads YYREEE (reference sequence). V lost 4 bases and J lost 7; bases outside the gene matches: 10. The CDR3 runs to 15 residues.